Listed below are T cell receptor beta chains from one sample, sequenced in a study of T cells expressing NK-cell markers. Following a re-call of the 5' RACE reads, TCRdb has one entry per CDR3 protein and lacks DNA. The listing records approximately 550,000 distinct CDR3 sequences. The sample was blood T cells: a sorted CD56 or NKG2C T cell subset, CD4+ or CD8+ T cells, or bulk PBMC T cells (not recorded which). The receptors were sampled from a man aged 18 to 30 in good health. Both conserved end residues are part of each CDR3.

j_gene,v_gene,CDR3aa
TRBJ2-1,TRBV7-9,CASSLVTSGYNEQFF
TRBJ1-1,TRBV12-3/TRBV12-4,CASSLQGADTEAFF
TRBJ2-2,TRBV5-1,CASSEAGGQAGELFF
TRBJ2-5,TRBV20-1,CSARVDARTGYQETQYF
TRBJ2-2,TRBV5-6,CASSLVDRDTGELFF
TRBJ1-1,TRBV10-3,CAIRVSNTEAFF
TRBJ2-1,TRBV18,CASSPKPGANNEQFF
TRBJ2-2,TRBV5-1,CASSLAAGPSFF
TRBJ2-4,TRBV28,CASREDRALDIQYF
TRBJ2-5,TRBV5-1,CASSLEGTSGSSQETQYF
TRBJ2-3,TRBV4-2,CASSEDTVTQYF